The clone carrying this T cell receptor beta chain showed up just a few times. Its antigen is not identified. This specimen comes from a study of immune heterogeneity within non-small cell lung tumors. General study points: Largely, high-frequency T-cell receptor beta clonotypes differed from one individual patient to another.

Each sample used 550 to 600 ng of genomic DNA from bulk tumor tissue. Far-apart biopsies, several per primary tumor, were taken during surgery. Enrolled patients presented with newly diagnosed, previously untreated non-small cell lung cancer and underwent curative surgery. A total of around 14 patients with newly diagnosed non-small cell lung cancer, all of whom were undergoing surgery with curative intent, made up the donors. The CDR3 contains 13 residues. V was shortened by 4 bases and J by 0 bases, with 9 bases between the two germline ends. Germline values: CDR1 SQVTM, CDR2 ANQGSEA. For the TCR beta CDR3, multiplex PCR with 32 V and 13 J primers performed the amplification. In TCRdb, the multiplex PCR reads were re-called with MiXCR into one record per CDR3 protein. This table holds 5,000 to 7,000 distinct CDR3 sequences, about 22% found once.

Sequenced material: lung tumor tissue. The receptor was isolated from a man aged 65 to 85 with non-small cell lung cancer. The chain is built from TRBV29-1 and TRBJ1-1; possibly TRBD1 for D (6 bases). CDR3 protein: CSVGGAVNTEAFF. The CDR3 DNA follows: TGCAGCGTTGGGGGGGCGGTGAACACTGAAGCTTTCTTT.